This T cell receptor (beta chain) appears in the sequencing data of a study of blood T cell repertoires in COVID-19. Study-level background: Samples of COVID-19 (acute and convalescent) were obtained from the United States, Italy and Spain. PBMCs, B-cell-depleted T cells, or T cells were the source of the cDNA or gDNA that made up the material.

How the authors handled the data: Estimates of nucleated cell counts were drawn from the amplification of reference gene primers. Profiled with immunoSEQ multiplex PCR; TCRdb holds only in-frame clones, not every one. D and trimming come from the DNA, and the V and J calls and clone size come from that table. Among some 90,000 clones listed, 86% were seen once. Germline assignment: CDR1 KGHSY and CDR2 FQNENV. Deletions cut 0 bases from V and 10 bases from J, with 12 bases between. This CDR3 spans 13 amino acids. Source material: peripheral blood. The origin of this receptor is a woman older than 75 with acute or convalescent COVID-19. The chain carries TRBV16 and TRBJ1-1, with no clear D. CDR3 sequence (DNA): TGTGCCAGCAGCCAATCTGACGGCCAGGTAGCTTTCTTT. Its protein is CASSQSDGQVAFF.